Sequencing of this T cell receptor beta chain was carried out in a study of blood T cell repertoires in COVID-19. Across the whole study: PBMCs, B-cell-depleted T cells, or T cells were the source of the cDNA or gDNA that made up the material.

The CDR3 totals 15 residues. V was shortened by 1 base and J by 7 bases, with 14 bases between the two germline ends. CDR1 is SGHTA and CDR2 is FQGNSA in the germline V gene. Profiling relied on immunoSEQ multiplex PCR, and the TCRdb table lists in-frame clones only, not all of them. The sample shows about 220,000 clones, around 81% of them seen only once. Only one count was recorded for this clone. This receptor was obtained from a woman aged 70 to 79 with acute or convalescent COVID-19. What was sequenced was peripheral blood. The chain has TRBV7-2 and TRBJ2-1; D perhaps matches TRBD1 (6 bases). The CDR3 is CASSLDRDIWNEQFF. The DNA of the CDR3 is TGTGCCAGCAGCTTAGACCGGGACATATGGAATGAGCAGTTCTTC.